This T cell receptor beta chain was identified in a study of cytomegalovirus exposure and HLA in healthy donors. V gave up 2 bases and J gave up 4 bases; unmatched junction bases: 8. CDR1 and CDR2 (germline): MGHRA, YSYEKL. The CDR3 spans 17 residues. Use of 60 Vbeta and 13 Jbeta primers characterized the PCR. The data were produced by immunoSEQ multiplex PCR, yet TCRdb's version contains in-frame clones alone and is incomplete. The sample lists about 200,000 clones; 60% to 80% were seen once. The J gene is TRBJ2-2, the V gene TRBV4-1; 9 positions agree with TRBD1. The sample consisted of PBMCs. The clonotype comes from a woman aged 25 to 39 in good health and CMV-seronegative. CDR3 bases: TGCGCCAGCAGCCAACTCCTCGGGACAGGGATCACCGGGGAGCTGTTTTTT. Protein product: CASSQLLGTGITGELFF.